This TCR beta chain was sequenced during a study of beta chain features in type 1 diabetes. For the study at large: Patients were similar to healthy donors in age and gender (as well as in cell yields).

Broader study findings: Moderate but significant shortening of TCRB CDR3s was recorded in all four CD4+ subsets from Type 1 diabetes patients.

This CDR3 is built from 16 residues. Germline V gene lookup returns CDR1 SGHRS and CDR2 YFSETQ. Losses at the gene ends were 4 bases for V and 6 bases for J; bases not matched to a gene: 10. In regard to this clone: What it binds is unknown.

Reverse transcription of all isolated RNA meant that expressed TCRB transcripts were sequenced. Naive, central memory and regulatory T cell samples produced a mean of roughly 3.8 million reads. Sequencing was performed with immunoSEQ multiplex PCR; in TCRdb, only in-frame clones are kept and a portion is missing. The sample contains about 340,000 clones, roughly 13% of which appear only once. The clonotype comes from a woman aged 18-29 years with type 1 diabetes. Sequencing input: naive CD4+ T cells from blood. The chain links TRBV5-1 to TRBJ2-3; 11 bases line up with TRBD2. This CDR3 reads CASSAFSGRAGDTQYF. The CDR3 nucleotides are TGCGCCAGCAGCGCTTTTAGCGGGAGGGCCGGTGATACGCAGTATTTT.